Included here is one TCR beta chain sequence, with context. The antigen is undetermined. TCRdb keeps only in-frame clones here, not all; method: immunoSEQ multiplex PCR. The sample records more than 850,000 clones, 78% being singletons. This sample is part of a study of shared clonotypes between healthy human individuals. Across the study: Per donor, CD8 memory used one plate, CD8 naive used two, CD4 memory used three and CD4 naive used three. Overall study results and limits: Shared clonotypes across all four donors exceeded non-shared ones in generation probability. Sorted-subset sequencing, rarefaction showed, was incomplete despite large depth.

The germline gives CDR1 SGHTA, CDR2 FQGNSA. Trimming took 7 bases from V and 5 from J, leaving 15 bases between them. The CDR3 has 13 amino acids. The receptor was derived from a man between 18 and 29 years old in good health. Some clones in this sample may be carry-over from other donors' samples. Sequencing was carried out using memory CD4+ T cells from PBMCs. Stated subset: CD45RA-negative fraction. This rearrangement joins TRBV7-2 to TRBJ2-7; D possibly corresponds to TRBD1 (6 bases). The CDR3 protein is CASTTGWKDEQYF. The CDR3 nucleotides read TGTGCCAGCACGACAGGTTGGAAGGACGAGCAGTACTTC.